This is a list of T cell receptor beta chains from one sample in a study of T cells after yellow fever vaccination. TCRdb reprocessed the 5' RACE reads via MiXCR and lists one record per CDR3 protein. This sample has some 160,000 distinct CDR3 sequences; almost 7% occur once, and the top ten carry approximately 2.5%. The specimen was CD4+ T cells sorted from PBMCs, collected less than 6 days after the first yellow fever vaccination. Receptors originate from a man between 18 and 35 years old who received the YFV17D yellow fever vaccine. CDR3s leave out the opening cysteine and the closing phenylalanine or tryptophan.

CDR3 protein: ASSQEGETQY
CDR3 length: 10
J gene: TRBJ2-5
V gene: TRBV5-1

CDR3 protein: SARDPSGAYNEQF
CDR3 length: 13
J gene: TRBJ2-1
V gene: TRBV20-1

CDR3 protein: ASSLPGTNTGELF
CDR3 length: 13
J gene: TRBJ2-2
V gene: TRBV28

CDR3 protein: ASSQTGLNQPQH
CDR3 length: 12
J gene: TRBJ1-5
V gene: TRBV7-8

CDR3 protein: ASSLPDSPLH
CDR3 length: 10
J gene: TRBJ1-6
V gene: TRBV11-2

CDR3 protein: ASSRYGQGAYEQY
CDR3 length: 13
J gene: TRBJ2-7
V gene: TRBV6-2/TRBV6-3

CDR3 protein: ASSFAPLVNTEAF
CDR3 length: 13
J gene: TRBJ1-1
V gene: TRBV5-5

CDR3 protein: ASSEPARGEKLF
CDR3 length: 12
J gene: TRBJ1-4
V gene: TRBV5-1

CDR3 protein: ASSSDKSSSGNTIY
CDR3 length: 14
J gene: TRBJ1-3
V gene: TRBV5-1

CDR3 protein: ASRVLDTQY
CDR3 length: 9
J gene: TRBJ2-3
V gene: TRBV2

CDR3 protein: ASRGRRAPLSGANVLT
CDR3 length: 16
J gene: TRBJ2-6
V gene: TRBV12-3/TRBV12-4

CDR3 protein: ASSPDPQGELF
CDR3 length: 11
J gene: TRBJ2-2
V gene: TRBV6-1

CDR3 protein: ASSFQRSEQF
CDR3 length: 10
J gene: TRBJ2-1
V gene: TRBV5-4

CDR3 protein: AWSVQGRRAEAF
CDR3 length: 12
J gene: TRBJ1-1
V gene: TRBV30

CDR3 protein: ASKTGRSTDTQY
CDR3 length: 12
J gene: TRBJ2-3
V gene: TRBV6-1

CDR3 protein: AISDSTGANSPLH
CDR3 length: 13
J gene: TRBJ1-6
V gene: TRBV10-3

CDR3 protein: ASSYREYNEQF
CDR3 length: 11
J gene: TRBJ2-1
V gene: TRBV6-5

CDR3 protein: ASSALGLDEQY
CDR3 length: 11
J gene: TRBJ2-7
V gene: TRBV7-9

CDR3 protein: ASSQVGQQETQY
CDR3 length: 12
J gene: TRBJ2-5
V gene: TRBV4-1

CDR3 protein: ASSSGGGSDT
CDR3 length: 10
J gene: TRBJ1-2
V gene: TRBV28

CDR3 protein: ASSHNVRETQY
CDR3 length: 11
J gene: TRBJ2-5
V gene: TRBV7-9

CDR3 protein: ASTPVGTEAF
CDR3 length: 10
J gene: TRBJ1-1
V gene: TRBV2

CDR3 protein: ASSDRGLADTQY
CDR3 length: 12
J gene: TRBJ2-3
V gene: TRBV19

CDR3 protein: ASSQAGGQGEQY
CDR3 length: 12
J gene: TRBJ2-7
V gene: TRBV3-1

CDR3 protein: ASSSGTDFTDTQY
CDR3 length: 13
J gene: TRBJ2-3
V gene: TRBV5-1

CDR3 protein: ASTTTSGGWEDIQY
CDR3 length: 14
J gene: TRBJ2-4
V gene: TRBV6-4

CDR3 protein: ASSPLGQGHGYT
CDR3 length: 12
J gene: TRBJ1-2
V gene: TRBV18

CDR3 protein: SARGRGLTYEQY
CDR3 length: 12
J gene: TRBJ2-7
V gene: TRBV29-1

CDR3 protein: ASSLGGLTDTQY
CDR3 length: 12
J gene: TRBJ2-3
V gene: TRBV12-3/TRBV12-4

CDR3 protein: SASPLQRASVNNEQF
CDR3 length: 15
J gene: TRBJ2-1
V gene: TRBV20-1

CDR3 protein: ASSALAGGNQDTQY
CDR3 length: 14
J gene: TRBJ2-3
V gene: TRBV5-1

CDR3 protein: ASSYSAGSLDQPQH
CDR3 length: 14
J gene: TRBJ1-5
V gene: TRBV6-5

CDR3 protein: ASSLASPTDTQY
CDR3 length: 12
J gene: TRBJ2-3
V gene: TRBV6-5

CDR3 protein: ASSWTSGNTIY
CDR3 length: 11
J gene: TRBJ1-3
V gene: TRBV12-3/TRBV12-4

CDR3 protein: ASSPWTSGGAGDTQY
CDR3 length: 15
J gene: TRBJ2-3
V gene: TRBV7-9

CDR3 protein: ASSLGISGNEQF
CDR3 length: 12
J gene: TRBJ2-1
V gene: TRBV7-2

CDR3 protein: ASSQGDRDNEKLF
CDR3 length: 13
J gene: TRBJ1-4
V gene: TRBV4-1

CDR3 protein: ASRGQLEAF
CDR3 length: 9
J gene: TRBJ1-1
V gene: TRBV25-1

CDR3 protein: ASTQIRGEGEAF
CDR3 length: 12
J gene: TRBJ1-1
V gene: TRBV6-1